The subject of this entry is one T cell receptor beta chain. These data come from a study of technical replicates of blood from a few donors. Trimming left V 0 bases short and J 4 bases short, with 12 bases between. CDR1 is MNHEY and CDR2 is SVGAGI in the germline V gene. The CDR3 loop spans 15 amino acids. The method was immunoSEQ multiplex PCR; TCRdb's version includes in-frame clones alone and lacks a portion of them. The repertoire includes almost 65,000 clones, around 85% of them detected once, and around 5.5% sits in the top ten. This receptor was identified in a human donor in good health. Some clones in this sample may be carry-over from other donors' samples. The J gene is TRBJ2-5, the V gene TRBV6-5, with D tentatively TRBD1 (5 bases). Sequenced: PBMCs. The CDR3 sequence: CASSYSGLVGETQYF. Written as DNA, the CDR3 is TGTGCCAGCAGTTACTCGGGGCTAGTAGGAGAGACCCAGTACTTC.